The 9 T cell receptor beta chains below were found in one sample sequenced in a study of radiotherapy plus CTLA-4 blockade in lung cancer. Assay used: immunoSEQ multiplex PCR; TCRdb lists only in-frame clones, some missing. The sample carries more than 80,000 clones, about 83% recorded once. The sample in question was peripheral blood, obtained from a patient treated with radiotherapy plus ipilimumab. The receptors originated from a human donor with non-small cell lung cancer that progressed on radiotherapy plus ipilimumab. Some clones in this sample may be carry-over from other donors' samples.

V gene TRBV7-3 combines with J gene TRBJ2-3; D ambiguous. Between the trimmed V and J ends, which lost 2 bases and 3 bases, there was a span of 9 bases. Germline-derived CDR1 and CDR2 are SGHTA and FQGTGA. The CDR3 contains 14 residues. DNA for the CDR3: TGTGCCAGCAGCTTAGTCGACTTGACAGATACGCAGTATTTT. Protein sequence: CASSLVDLTDTQYF.

The chain joins TRBV5-5 to TRBJ1-1; the D gene is possibly TRBD1 (6 bases). V lost 2 bases and J 2 bases, leaving 13 bases between the germline ends. Per germline, CDR1 SGHKS and CDR2 YYEKEE (reference sequence). The CDR3 has 15 amino acids. CDR3 sequence: CASSFPGQANTEAFF. For the CDR3, the DNA is TGTGCCAGCAGCTTTCCGGGACAAGCTAACACTGAAGCTTTCTTT.

The gene calls are TRBV28 and TRBJ2-3, with 9 bases fitting TRBD1. The trim removed 6 bases at V and 5 bases at J, leaving 9 bases unmatched. This CDR3 comprises 15 residues. Germline V gene sequence: CDR1 MDHEN, CDR2 SYDVKM. The CDR3 DNA follows: TGTGCCAGCAGGTATACCCCGGGACAGGGAGATACGCAGTATTTT. Its translation is CASRYTPGQGDTQYF.

The chain carries TRBV5-4 and TRBJ1-2, with 8 positions matching TRBD1. Germline V gene sequence: CDR1 SGHNT, CDR2 YYREEE (reference sequence). V dropped 4 bases and J dropped 8; count of bases not matched to a gene: 16. The CDR3 covers 16 residues. The CDR3 DNA sequence: TGTGCCAGCAGCCTTGGGGGACGGACAGGGATAATCGGCTACACCTTC. Residues: CASSLGGRTGIIGYTF.

V usage is TRBV5-1 and J usage is TRBJ2-3, with D possibly matching TRBD2 (7 bases). Trimming took off 0 bases at V and 6 bases at J, with 23 bases between the two ends. Germline CDR1 and CDR2: SGHRS and YFSETQ. The CDR3 is 18 amino acids. CDR3: CASSLAGGRGPYGDTQYF. In nucleotides, the CDR3 is TGCGCCAGCAGCTTGGCGGGGGGCAGGGGCCCATATGGTGATACGCAGTATTTT.

Here the CDR3 reads CASSFYTDSYEQYF. The CDR3 region has the DNA TGTGCCAGCAGTTTTTATACAGACTCCTACGAGCAGTACTTC. The V gene is TRBV2, the J gene TRBJ2-7, with D uncertain. Germline V gene sequence: CDR1 SNHLY, CDR2 FYNNEI. V gave up 5 bases and J gave up 0 bases, with 11 bases separating them. The CDR3 extends over 14 amino acids.

V gene TRBV7-2 combines with J gene TRBJ2-1; the D gene is possibly TRBD1 (5 bases). There are 18 residues in the CDR3. V shed 5 bases and J shed 3 bases, with 23 bases lying between them. The V gene's germline CDR1 is SGHTA and CDR2 FQGNSA. The CDR3 DNA sequence: TGTGCCAGCAGCCAGCATTTGAAAACAGGATTGCTCTACAATGAGCAGTTCTTC. It translates to CASSQHLKTGLLYNEQFF.

The chain combines TRBV7-9 with TRBJ1-6; 9 nucleotides agree with TRBD1. The CDR3 extends over 15 amino acids. Per the germline V gene, CDR1 is SEHNR and CDR2 is FQNEAQ (reference sequence). Trimming at V came to 1 base and at J to 9 bases, leaving 4 bases not matched to a gene. CDR3 amino acids: CASSLVQGAGSPLHF. For the CDR3, the DNA is TGTGCCAGCAGCTTAGTACAGGGGGCAGGTTCACCCCTCCACTTT.

The rearrangement joins TRBV7-8 to TRBJ2-5; D is perhaps TRBD1 or TRBD2 (5 bases each). Germline V gives CDR1 SGHVS, CDR2 FQNEAQ. V gave up 5 bases and J gave up 4 bases, with 23 bases separating them. The CDR3 loop spans 17 amino acids. CDR3 nucleotides: TGTGCCAGCAGCCCGAGAGGTCGGGGCAGGTCCGGAGAGACCCAGTACTTC. As protein: CASSPRGRGRSGETQYF.